The entry that follows covers one T cell receptor (beta chain) sequence. Some clones are missing from TCRdb's copy, which holds only in-frame ones; the method was immunoSEQ multiplex PCR. The repertoire holds approximately 140,000 clones, with roughly 91% as singletons. This specimen belongs to a study of T cell responses to AZD1222 COVID-19 vaccine. V lost 6 bases and J lost 0, with 14 bases in between. Looked up from germline, CDR1 is MNHEY and CDR2 is SVGAGI. CDR3 length: 15 residues. The sample was peripheral blood, taken on day 0 of AZD1222 vaccination. The sequence was collected from an adult in good health. The chain employs TRBV6-5 and TRBJ1-2, with no clear D. CDR3 region: CASSQRLQANYGYTF. In DNA, the CDR3 is TGTGCCAGCAGCCAACGACTGCAAGCTAACTATGGCTACACCTTC.